The next 15 T cell receptor beta chains were all read from a single sample in a study of shared clonotypes between healthy human individuals. Measured with immunoSEQ multiplex PCR; TCRdb has only the in-frame clones, and not every one. The sample has 1,500,000 or so clones; around 98.5% are singletons. The sequenced material came from naive CD4+ T cells sorted from blood. Regarding subset: CD45RA+ positively selected. The receptors come from a man aged 25 to 40 in good health.

This sequence joins TRBV5-6 and TRBJ2-5; D unclear. Germline V gene sequence: CDR1 SGHDT, CDR2 YYEEEE. The V end was cut by 2 bases, the J end by 2 bases, with 13 bases between. The CDR3 extends over 15 amino acids. CDR3 nucleotide sequence: TGTGCCAGCAGCTTCCCCGTAGGGCCGCAAGAGACCCAGTACTTC. Translating it yields CASSFPVGPQETQYF.

This chain links TRBV5-5 with TRBJ2-7; D ambiguous. The V and J ends lost 5 bases and 1 base respectively, with 16 bases between them. Germline V lookup: CDR1 SGHKS, CDR2 YYEKEE (reference sequence). This CDR3 comprises 15 residues. CDR3 DNA: TGTGCCAGCAGATCTGGCTTCGACGGATCCTACGAGCAGTACTTC. Amino acid sequence: CASRSGFDGSYEQYF. The entire variable domain, with the rest obtained from reference TRBV5-5 and TRBJ2-7, is as follows: DAGVTQSPTHLIKTRGQQVTLRCSPISGHKSVSWYQQVLGQGPQFIFQYYEKEERGRGNFPDRFSARQFPNYSSELNVNALLLGDSALYLCASRSGFDGSYEQYFGPGTRLTVT.

The rearrangement joins TRBV10-3 to TRBJ2-7; D is uncertain. CDR3 length: 16 residues. The V and J ends lost 0 bases and 0 bases respectively, with 12 bases between them. From germline, CDR1 is ENHRY and CDR2 SYGVKD. CDR3 residues: CAISESVGTTSYEQYF. CDR3 sequence (DNA): TGTGCCATCAGTGAGTCTGTCGGAACAACCTCCTACGAGCAGTACTTC.

V is TRBV4-3 and J is TRBJ2-7, with D possibly matching TRBD2 (6 bases). The germline V and J ends were trimmed by 1 base and 2 bases, with 9 bases remaining between them. The CDR3 loop spans 14 amino acids. Germline V gene lookup returns CDR1 LGHNA and CDR2 YSLEER. The CDR3 nucleotides are TGCGCCAGCAGCCAAGTCGGAGGGGCCTACGAGCAGTACTTC. The encoded protein is CASSQVGGAYEQYF.

As regards this clone: Other nucleotide sequences from this sample produce the same CDR3. This sequence joins TRBV11-3 and TRBJ1-1; no clear D gene. The germline V and J ends were trimmed by 1 base and 4 bases, with 7 bases remaining between them. Per germline, CDR1 SGHNT and CDR2 YENEEA. The CDR3 has 13 amino acids. The DNA of the CDR3 is TGTGCCAGCAGCTTAGGTTTGGGCACTGAAGCTTTCTTT. Translating gives CASSLGLGTEAFF. Based on the CDR3 plus reference TRBV11-3 and TRBJ1-1, the full variable domain is EAGVVQSPRYKIIEKKQPVAFWCNPISGHNTLYWYLQNLGQGPELLIRYENEEAVDDSQLPKDRFSAERLKGVDSTLKIQPAELGDSAVYLCASSLGLGTEAFFGQGTRLTVV.

The chain joins TRBV28 to TRBJ2-1; maybe TRBD2 (5 bases). CDR1 is MDHEN, CDR2 SYDVKM, per germline. The CDR3 sequence is 14 residues long. V lost 3 bases and J 6 bases, leaving 12 bases between the germline ends. The DNA for the CDR3 is TGTGCCAGCAGTTTGCGGAGGTCCCTCAATGAGCAGTTCTTC. This gives the protein CASSLRRSLNEQFF.

This sequence joins TRBV15 and TRBJ2-1; 8 nucleotides align to TRBD2. Germline CDR1 and CDR2: LNHNV and YYDKDF (reference sequence). The CDR3 runs 14 residues. Trimming at V came to 4 bases and at J to 4 bases, leaving 3 bases not matched to a gene. CDR3 in amino acids: CATSKSGSYNEQFF. The CDR3 nucleotides read TGTGCCACCAGCAAAAGCGGGAGTTACAATGAGCAGTTCTTC.

This clone appeared once. The rearrangement links TRBV10-3 to TRBJ2-7; D possibly uses TRBD1 or TRBD2 (5 bases each). CDR3 length: 13 amino acids. The germline gives CDR1 ENHRY, CDR2 SYGVKD. Trimming stripped 8 bases from V and 5 bases from J, with 16 bases between. The CDR3: CAISGRESHEQYF. The CDR3 DNA follows: TGTGCCATCTCTGGCAGGGAGTCTCACGAGCAGTACTTC.

The genes are TRBV5-5 and TRBJ2-3; D not resolved. The CDR3 extends over 17 amino acids. The V and J ends lost 1 base and 1 base respectively, with 16 bases between them. Germline-derived CDR1 and CDR2 are SGHKS and YYEKEE (reference sequence). Here the CDR3 DNA reads TGTGCCAGCAGCTTGACGGCACCCAGCCTTGGCACAGATACGCAGTATTTT. The encoded protein is CASSLTAPSLGTDTQYF.

The chain links TRBV5-4 to TRBJ1-1, with 10 bases lining up with TRBD1. J gave up 5 bases and V 0 bases, and 13 bases lay outside the gene matches. The CDR3 spans 18 residues. CDR1 is SGHNT, CDR2 YYREEE, per germline (reference sequence). CDR3 sequence (DNA): TGTGCCAGCAGCTTGGGTCAATTTCGGGGACAGGGGAGGACTGAAGCTTTCTTT. This translates into CASSLGQFRGQGRTEAFF.

This chain links TRBV15 with TRBJ1-5; D not certain. Trimming removed 9 bases at V and 3 bases at J, with 15 bases between. This CDR3 spans 14 amino acids. From germline, CDR1 is LNHNV and CDR2 YYDKDF (reference sequence). CDR3 in amino acids: CATRLAGNNQPQHF. The CDR3 DNA reads TGTGCCACAAGATTAGCAGGAAACAATCAGCCCCAGCATTTT. The full variable domain, completed using reference TRBV15 and TRBJ1-5, is DAMVIQNPRYQVTQFGKPVTLSCSQTLNHNVMYWYQQKSSQAPKLLFHYYDKDFNNEADTPDNFQSRRPNTSFCFLDIRSPGLGDTAMYLCATRLAGNNQPQHFGDGTRLSIL.

The chain combines TRBV29-1 with TRBJ2-7; 7 nucleotides agree with TRBD1. From germline, CDR1 is SQVTM and CDR2 ANQGSEA. The CDR3 is 14 residues long. Unmatched junction bases numbered 7, after V lost 4 bases and J lost 1 base. The CDR3 spells CSVVKGADSYEQYF. CDR3 in DNA: TGCAGCGTTGTAAAGGGGGCCGATTCCTACGAGCAGTACTTC.

The rearrangement uses TRBV7-3 and TRBJ2-3, with 8 bases matching TRBD1. Germline V gene lookup returns CDR1 SGHTA and CDR2 FQGTGA. Trimming cost V 5 bases and J 4 bases; bases outside gene matches: 8. There are 15 residues in the CDR3. CDR3 in DNA: TGTGCCAGCAGCCCGCAGGGGGCAGGCGCAGATACGCAGTATTTT. It codes for CASSPQGAGADTQYF.

V gene TRBV6-5 combines with J gene TRBJ2-5; D uncertain. This CDR3 spans 14 amino acids. V was trimmed by 0 bases and J by 7 bases, leaving 12 bases between them. The V gene's germline CDR1 is MNHEY and CDR2 SVGAGI. The CDR3 DNA reads as TGTGCCAGCAGTTACTCAGGGTTTGATGGGACCCAGTACTTC. It yields the protein CASSYSGFDGTQYF.

This sequence joins TRBV7-9 and TRBJ1-5, with a weak D call TRBD1 (6 bases). The CDR3 runs to 14 residues. Germline V lookup: CDR1 SEHNR, CDR2 FQNEAQ (reference sequence). Trimming shortened V by 4 bases and J by 3 bases, and 10 bases separated the two germline ends. The CDR3 loop reads CASSSGQPNQPQHF. CDR3 bases: TGTGCCAGCAGCTCCGGACAGCCCAATCAGCCCCAGCATTTT.